This T cell receptor beta chain was documented in a study of T cell changes during pregnancy in multiple sclerosis. Profiled with immunoSEQ multiplex PCR; TCRdb holds only in-frame clones, not every one. The sample contains about 28,000 clones, roughly nine tenths of which appear only once. V lost 0 bases to trimming and J lost 5 bases, with 13 bases between them. CDR3 length: 15 amino acids. CDR1 is LNHNV and CDR2 is YYDKDF in the germline V gene (reference sequence). The specimen comprised CD4+ T cells from peripheral blood mononuclear cells, sampled in the second trimester of pregnancy. The V call is TRBV15, the J call TRBJ1-1; a weak D match, TRBD1 (6 bases). The TCR originated in a female donor with multiple sclerosis, enrolled in a pregnancy study. For the CDR3, the DNA is TGTGCCACCAGCAGAGATATAGGGAGGGGGACTGAAGCTTTCTTT. This sequence encodes CATSRDIGRGTEAFF.